The rows below give T cell receptor beta chains drawn from one sample of a study of OX40 agonist ivuxolimab in advanced cancers. Sequencing was performed with immunoSEQ multiplex PCR; in TCRdb, only in-frame clones are kept and a portion is missing. Here the sample spans approximately 40,000 clones, approximately 81% being singletons. The sample was CD4+ or CD8+ T cells sorted from blood, taken in a trial of the OX40 agonist ivuxolimab. Receptors originate from an adult with an advanced solid tumor such as melanoma, head and neck, liver or kidney cancer. The CDR3 runs from the conserved cysteine through the conserved F or W. The order of the fields is D gene, J gene, clone size, V gene, CDR3 DNA, CDR3 protein. A D gene is named only where the DNA matches it firmly. The size of a clone is reported for some rows only, either as once, few or many, or as a class for expanded clones.

>.|TRBJ1-6|medium-sized|TRBV6-1
TGTGCCAGCAGTGACAGGGAAAATTCACCCCTCCACTTT
CASSDRENSPLHF
>TRBD1|TRBJ1-1|.|TRBV7-2
TGTGCCAGCAGCTTAAGCAGGGGGCGGGACACTGAAGCTTTCTTT
CASSLSRGRDTEAFF
>.|TRBJ1-1|.|TRBV4-3
TGCGCCAGCAGCCAAGATTTCAGGGCGAACACTGAAGCTTTCTTT
CASSQDFRANTEAFF
>.|TRBJ1-2|.|TRBV27
TGTGCCAGCAGTTTATCGATCCCAGGGGGCTACACCTTC
CASSLSIPGGYTF
>.|TRBJ1-2|.|TRBV4-2
TGTGCCAGCAGCCAAGAGGGCTCAGAAGCTAACTATGGCTACACCTTC
CASSQEGSEANYGYTF
>.|TRBJ2-7|.|TRBV27
TGTGCCAGCAGTTTGATCACGGGGTTGTCCTACGAGCAGTACTTC
CASSLITGLSYEQYF
>.|TRBJ2-1|.|TRBV4-3
TGCGCCAGCAGCCAAGATCTTCTCCAGCTCCCTATCTACAATGAGCAGTTCTTC
CASSQDLLQLPIYNEQFF
>.|TRBJ1-1|once|TRBV28
TGTGCCAGCAGTTTACTGGGCCTTGAGAACACTGAAGCTTTCTTT
CASSLLGLENTEAFF
>.|TRBJ1-1|.|TRBV15
TGTGCCACCAGCAACTCCCTAATGAACACTGAAGCTTTCTTT
CATSNSLMNTEAFF
>.|TRBJ1-5|.|TRBV7-2
TGTGCCAGCAGCTTAGGAACAGGGTGGAATCAGCCCCAGCATTTT
CASSLGTGWNQPQHF
>TRBD1|TRBJ1-1|.|TRBV29-1
TGCAGCGTCAGGACAGGGCTAACTGAAGCTTTCTTT
CSVRTGLTEAFF
>.|TRBJ2-5|.|TRBV5-4
TGTGCCAGCAGCTTGGAGGGGTTTGAGGAGACCCAGTACTTC
CASSLEGFEETQYF
>.|TRBJ1-2|.|TRBV14
TGTGCCAGCAGCCAAGATTTGCGGGGCGGGATTGATGGCTACACCTTC
CASSQDLRGGIDGYTF
>.|TRBJ2-1|.|TRBV5-1
TGCGCCAGCAGCTTGACCTTTCCAAATGAGCAGTTCTTC
CASSLTFPNEQFF
>.|TRBJ1-1|.|TRBV27
TGTGCCAGCAGTTTCACAGGGACTGAAGCTTTCTTT
CASSFTGTEAFF
>.|TRBJ2-3|.|TRBV1
TGCACCAGCAGCCCCGGCCCTAAACCACCCCCTAGCACAGATACGCAGTATTTT
CTSSPGPKPPPSTDTQYF
>.|TRBJ1-4|.|TRBV7-9
TGTGCCAGCAGCTTCCCGGGGGCAAATGAAAAACTGTTTTTT
CASSFPGANEKLFF
>TRBD1|TRBJ1-5|.|TRBV6-5
TGTGCCAGCATTCGACAGGGGGCGAACAATCAGCCCCAGCATTTT
CASIRQGANNQPQHF
>.|TRBJ2-1|.|TRBV9
TGTGCCAGCAGCGCGGGCGGGTTAAATGAGCAGTTCTTC
CASSAGGLNEQFF
>TRBD2|TRBJ2-3|.|TRBV4-1
TGCGCCAGCAGCCAAGTTACTAGCGGGGAGAGCACAGATACGCAGTATTTT
CASSQVTSGESTDTQYF
>.|TRBJ1-1|.|TRBV7-9
TGTGCCAGCAAGAGGGAGGGGACTGAAGCTTTCTTT
CASKREGTEAFF
>.|TRBJ1-5|.|TRBV4-3
TGCGCCAGCAGCCAAGACAGGGAGGGCAATCAGCCCCAGCATTTT
CASSQDREGNQPQHF
>.|TRBJ2-7|.|TRBV6-6
TGTGCCAGCGCCCCAATTAGTGGGGGTTTAGTCTACGAGCAGTACTTC
CASAPISGGLVYEQYF